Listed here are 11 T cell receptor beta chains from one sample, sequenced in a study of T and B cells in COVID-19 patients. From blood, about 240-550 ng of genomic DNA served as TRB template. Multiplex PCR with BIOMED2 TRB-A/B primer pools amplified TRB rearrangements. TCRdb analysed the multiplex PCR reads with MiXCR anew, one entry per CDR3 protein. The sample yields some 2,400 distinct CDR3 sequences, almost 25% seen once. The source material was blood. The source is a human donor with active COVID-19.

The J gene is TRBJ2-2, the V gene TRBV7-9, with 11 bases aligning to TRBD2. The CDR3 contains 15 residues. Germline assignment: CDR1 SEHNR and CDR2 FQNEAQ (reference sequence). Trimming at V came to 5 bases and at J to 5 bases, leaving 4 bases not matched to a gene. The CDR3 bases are TGTGCCAGCAGCCAACTAGCGGGAGTTACCGGGGAGCTGTTTTTT. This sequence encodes CASSQLAGVTGELFF.

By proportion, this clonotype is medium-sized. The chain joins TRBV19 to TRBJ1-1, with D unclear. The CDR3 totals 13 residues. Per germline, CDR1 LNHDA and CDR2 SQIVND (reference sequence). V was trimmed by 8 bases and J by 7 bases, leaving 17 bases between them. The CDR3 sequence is CASGVGEGNEAFF. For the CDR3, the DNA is TGTGCCAGTGGAGTCGGGGAAGGCAATGAAGCTTTCTTT.

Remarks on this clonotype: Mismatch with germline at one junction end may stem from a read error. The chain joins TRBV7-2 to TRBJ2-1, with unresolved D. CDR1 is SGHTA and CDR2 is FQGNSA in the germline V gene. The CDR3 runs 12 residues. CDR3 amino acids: CARSLERYEQFF. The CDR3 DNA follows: TGTGCCCGCAGCTTAGAACGGTATGAGCAGTTCTTC.

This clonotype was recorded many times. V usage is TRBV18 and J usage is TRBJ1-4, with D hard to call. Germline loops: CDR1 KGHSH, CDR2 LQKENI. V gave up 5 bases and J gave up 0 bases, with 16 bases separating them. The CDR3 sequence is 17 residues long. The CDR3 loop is CASSSYGGFATNEKLFF. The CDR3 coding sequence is TGTGCCAGCTCAAGTTACGGAGGGTTTGCAACTAATGAAAAACTGTTTTTT.

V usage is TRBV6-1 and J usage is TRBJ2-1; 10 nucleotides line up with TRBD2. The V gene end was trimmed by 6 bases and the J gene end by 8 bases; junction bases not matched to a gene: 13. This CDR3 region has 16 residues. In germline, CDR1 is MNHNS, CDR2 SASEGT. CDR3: CASRSNLAGEDHEQFF. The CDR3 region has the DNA TGTGCCAGCAGGTCGAATCTAGCGGGAGAAGATCATGAGCAGTTCTTC.

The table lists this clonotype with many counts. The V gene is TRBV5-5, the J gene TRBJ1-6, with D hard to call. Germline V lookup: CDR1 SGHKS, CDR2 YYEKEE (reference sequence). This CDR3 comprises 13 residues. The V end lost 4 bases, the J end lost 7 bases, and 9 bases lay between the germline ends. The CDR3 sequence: CASSPPGNSPLHF. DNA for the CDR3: TGTGCCAGCAGCCCCCCCGGGAATTCACCCCTCCACTTT.

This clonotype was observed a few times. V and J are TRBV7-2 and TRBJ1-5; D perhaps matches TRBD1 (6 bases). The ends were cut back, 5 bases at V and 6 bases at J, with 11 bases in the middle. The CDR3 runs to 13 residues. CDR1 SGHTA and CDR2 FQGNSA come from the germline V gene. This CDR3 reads CASSALTGQPQHF. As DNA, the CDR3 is TGTGCCAGCAGCGCATTGACAGGTCAGCCCCAGCATTTT.

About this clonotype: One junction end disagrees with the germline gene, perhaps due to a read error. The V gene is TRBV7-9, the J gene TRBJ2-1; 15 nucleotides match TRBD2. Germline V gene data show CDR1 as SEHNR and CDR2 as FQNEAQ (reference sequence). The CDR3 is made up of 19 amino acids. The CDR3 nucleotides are TGTGCCAGCAGCCCCCTCGGACTAGCGGGAGGGCGGTCCTACAATGAGAAGTTCTTC. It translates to CASSPLGLAGGRSYNEKFF. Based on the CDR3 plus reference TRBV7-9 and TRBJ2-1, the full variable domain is DTGVSQNPRHKITKRGQNVTFRCDPISEHNRLYWYRQTLGQGPEFLTYFQNEAQLEKSRLLSDRFSAERPKGSFSTLEIQRTEQGDSAMYLCASSPLGLAGGRSYNEKFFGPGTRLTVL.

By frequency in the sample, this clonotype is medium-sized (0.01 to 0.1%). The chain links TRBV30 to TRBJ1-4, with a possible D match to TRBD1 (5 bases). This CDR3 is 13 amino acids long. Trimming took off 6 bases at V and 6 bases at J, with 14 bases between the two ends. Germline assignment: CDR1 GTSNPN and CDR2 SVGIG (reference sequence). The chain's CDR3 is CACPRGIDEKLFF. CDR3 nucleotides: TGTGCCTGCCCCCGGGGGATTGATGAAAAACTGTTTTTT.

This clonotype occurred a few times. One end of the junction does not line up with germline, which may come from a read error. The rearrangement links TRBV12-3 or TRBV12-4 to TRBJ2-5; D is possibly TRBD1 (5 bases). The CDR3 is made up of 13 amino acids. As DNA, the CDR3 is TGTGCCAGCTCCTGGGGCGTTCAAGGGACCCAGTACTTC. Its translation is CASSWGVQGTQYF.

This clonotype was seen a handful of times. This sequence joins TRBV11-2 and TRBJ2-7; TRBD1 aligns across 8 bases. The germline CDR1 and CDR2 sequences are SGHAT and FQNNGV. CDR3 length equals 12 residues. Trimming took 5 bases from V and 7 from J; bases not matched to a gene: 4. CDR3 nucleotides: TGTGCCAGCAGCCGCCGGGACAGGGAGCAGTACTTC. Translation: CASSRRDREQYF. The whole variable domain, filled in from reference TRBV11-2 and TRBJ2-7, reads EAGVAQSPRYKIIEKRQSVAFWCNPISGHATLYWYQQILGQGPKLLIQFQNNGVVDDSQLPKDRFSAERLKGVDSTLKIQPAKLEDSAVYLCASSRRDREQYFGPGTRLTVT.